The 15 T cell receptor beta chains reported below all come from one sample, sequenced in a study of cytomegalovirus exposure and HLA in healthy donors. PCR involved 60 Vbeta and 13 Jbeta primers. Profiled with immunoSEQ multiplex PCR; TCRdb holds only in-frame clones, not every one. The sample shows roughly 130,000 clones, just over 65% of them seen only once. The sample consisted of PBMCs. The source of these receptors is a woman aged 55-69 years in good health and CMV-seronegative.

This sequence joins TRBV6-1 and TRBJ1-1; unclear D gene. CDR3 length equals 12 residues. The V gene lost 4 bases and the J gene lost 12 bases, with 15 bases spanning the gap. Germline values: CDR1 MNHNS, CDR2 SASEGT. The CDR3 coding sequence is TGTGCCAGCAGTGCCCTATGGGCGCAGTCTTTCTTT. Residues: CASSALWAQSFF.

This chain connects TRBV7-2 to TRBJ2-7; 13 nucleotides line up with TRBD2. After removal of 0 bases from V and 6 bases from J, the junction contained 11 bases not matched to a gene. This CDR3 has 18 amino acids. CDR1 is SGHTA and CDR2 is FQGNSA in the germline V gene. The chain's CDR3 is CASSLAVTSGGRGPEQYF. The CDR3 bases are TGTGCCAGCAGCTTAGCTGTGACTAGCGGGGGGCGAGGCCCCGAGCAGTACTTC.

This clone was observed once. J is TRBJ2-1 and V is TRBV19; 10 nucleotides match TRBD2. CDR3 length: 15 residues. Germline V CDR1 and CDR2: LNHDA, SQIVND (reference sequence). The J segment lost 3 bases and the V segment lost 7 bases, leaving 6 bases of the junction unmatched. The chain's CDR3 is CASTTGTSVYNEQFF. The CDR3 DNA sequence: TGTGCCAGTACAACCGGGACTAGCGTCTACAATGAGCAGTTCTTC.

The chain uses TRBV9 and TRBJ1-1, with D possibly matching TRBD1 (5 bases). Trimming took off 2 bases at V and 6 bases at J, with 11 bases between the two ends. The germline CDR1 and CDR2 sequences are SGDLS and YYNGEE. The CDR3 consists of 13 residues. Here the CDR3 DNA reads TGTGCCAGCAGCGTGGGGGGGGTGGCTGAAGCTTTCTTT. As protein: CASSVGGVAEAFF.

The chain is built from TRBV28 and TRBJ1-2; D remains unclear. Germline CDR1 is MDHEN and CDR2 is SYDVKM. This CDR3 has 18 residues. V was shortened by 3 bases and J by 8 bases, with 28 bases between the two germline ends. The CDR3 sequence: CASSFLSSGPGLLGGYTF. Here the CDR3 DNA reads TGTGCCAGCAGTTTTCTCAGTTCCGGGCCGGGATTGTTAGGGGGCTACACCTTC.

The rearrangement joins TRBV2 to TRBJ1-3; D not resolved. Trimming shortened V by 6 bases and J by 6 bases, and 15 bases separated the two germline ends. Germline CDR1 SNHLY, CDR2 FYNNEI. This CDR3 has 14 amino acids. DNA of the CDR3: TGTGCCAGCAGGGAGGGTCTGGTTGCAAACACCATATATTTT. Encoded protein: CASREGLVANTIYF.

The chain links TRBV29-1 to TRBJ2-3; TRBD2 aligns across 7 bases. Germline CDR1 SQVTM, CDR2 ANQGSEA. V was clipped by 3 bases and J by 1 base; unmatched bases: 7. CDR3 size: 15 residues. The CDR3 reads CSVERVAGGTDTQYF. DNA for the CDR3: TGCAGCGTTGAGAGGGTGGCGGGGGGCACAGATACGCAGTATTTT.

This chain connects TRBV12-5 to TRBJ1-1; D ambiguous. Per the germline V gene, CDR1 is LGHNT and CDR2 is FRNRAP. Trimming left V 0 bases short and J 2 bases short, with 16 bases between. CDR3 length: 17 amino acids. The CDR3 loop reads CASGLVLAQSSNTEAFF. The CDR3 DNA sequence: TGTGCTAGTGGTTTGGTACTGGCACAGTCCTCTAACACTGAAGCTTTCTTT.

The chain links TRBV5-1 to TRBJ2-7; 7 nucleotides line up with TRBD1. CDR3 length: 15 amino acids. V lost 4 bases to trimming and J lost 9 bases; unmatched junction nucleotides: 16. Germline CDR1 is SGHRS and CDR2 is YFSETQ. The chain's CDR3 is CASSSSGVGSGGQYF. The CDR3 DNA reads TGCGCCAGCAGCAGCTCAGGGGTCGGATCAGGGGGGCAGTACTTC.

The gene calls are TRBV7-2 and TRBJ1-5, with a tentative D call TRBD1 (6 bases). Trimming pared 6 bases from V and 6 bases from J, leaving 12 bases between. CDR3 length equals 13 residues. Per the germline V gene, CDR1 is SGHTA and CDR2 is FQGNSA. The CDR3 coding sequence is TGTGCCAGCAGTACAGGGTGGGGTCAGCCCCAGCATTTT. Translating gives CASSTGWGQPQHF.

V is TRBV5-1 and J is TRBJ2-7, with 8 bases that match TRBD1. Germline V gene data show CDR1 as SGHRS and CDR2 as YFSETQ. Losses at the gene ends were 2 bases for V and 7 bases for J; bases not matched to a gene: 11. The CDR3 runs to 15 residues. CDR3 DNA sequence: TGCGCCAGCAGCTTATCAGGGGGCACTTCCAAGGAGCAGTACTTC. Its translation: CASSLSGGTSKEQYF.

The CDR3 here is CASSLDIYGYTF. DNA of the CDR3: TGTGCCAGCAGCTTGGACATATATGGCTACACCTTC. V usage is TRBV7-2 and J usage is TRBJ1-2; D is possibly TRBD1 (5 bases). The CDR3 consists of 12 residues. Trimming cost V 3 bases and J 5 bases, with 7 bases left between them. The germline CDR1 and CDR2 sequences are SGHTA and FQGNSA.

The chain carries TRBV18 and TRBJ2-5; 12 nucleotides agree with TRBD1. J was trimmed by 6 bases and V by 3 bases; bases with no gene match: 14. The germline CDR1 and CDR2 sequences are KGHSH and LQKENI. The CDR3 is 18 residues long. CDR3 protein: CASSPYPGQGAKLKTQYF. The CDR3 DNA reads TGTGCCAGCTCACCCTACCCGGGACAGGGGGCTAAGTTGAAGACCCAGTACTTC.

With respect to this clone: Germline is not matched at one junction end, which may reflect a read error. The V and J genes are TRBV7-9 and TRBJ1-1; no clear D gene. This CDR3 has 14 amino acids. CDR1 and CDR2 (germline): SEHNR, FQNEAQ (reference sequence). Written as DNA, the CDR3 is TGTTCCAGCAGCTTGGGAGAGGGCCACACTGAAGCTTTCTTT. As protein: CSSSLGEGHTEAFF. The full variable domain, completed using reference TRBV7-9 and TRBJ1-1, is DTGVSQNPRHKITKRGQNVTFRCDPISEHNRLYWYRQTLGQGPEFLTYFQNEAQLEKSRLLSDRFSAERPKGSFSTLEIQRTEQGDSAMYLCSSSLGEGHTEAFFGQGTRLTVV.

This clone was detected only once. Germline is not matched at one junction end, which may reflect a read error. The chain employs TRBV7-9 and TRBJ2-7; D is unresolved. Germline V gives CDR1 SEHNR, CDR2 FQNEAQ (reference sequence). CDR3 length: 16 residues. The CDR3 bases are TGTTCCAGCAGCTTAGTCATTGCCCCTACGACCTACGAGCAGTACTTC. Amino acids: CSSSLVIAPTTYEQYF. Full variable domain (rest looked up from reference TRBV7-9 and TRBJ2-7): DTGVSQNPRHKITKRGQNVTFRCDPISEHNRLYWYRQTLGQGPEFLTYFQNEAQLEKSRLLSDRFSAERPKGSFSTLEIQRTEQGDSAMYLCSSSLVIAPTTYEQYFGPGTRLTVT.